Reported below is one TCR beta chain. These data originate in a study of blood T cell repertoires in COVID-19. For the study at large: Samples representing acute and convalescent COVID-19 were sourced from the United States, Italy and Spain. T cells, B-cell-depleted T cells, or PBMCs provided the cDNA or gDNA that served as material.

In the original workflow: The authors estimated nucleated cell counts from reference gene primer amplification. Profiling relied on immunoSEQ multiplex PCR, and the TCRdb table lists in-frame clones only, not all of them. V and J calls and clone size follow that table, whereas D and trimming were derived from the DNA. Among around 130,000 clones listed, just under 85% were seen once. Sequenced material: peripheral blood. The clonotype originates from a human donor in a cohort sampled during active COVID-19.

The CDR3 nucleotides are TGTGCCAGCAGCTTAGAGCTTAGGGGACTAGTTCGTTCCACAGATACGCAGTATTTT. Translation: CASSLELRGLVRSTDTQYF. The V call is TRBV7-9, the J call TRBJ2-3; 8 bases fit TRBD2. The V gene end was trimmed by 1 base and the J gene end by 2 bases; junction bases not matched to a gene: 14. CDR3 length equals 19 residues. In germline, CDR1 is SEHNR, CDR2 FQNEAQ (reference sequence).